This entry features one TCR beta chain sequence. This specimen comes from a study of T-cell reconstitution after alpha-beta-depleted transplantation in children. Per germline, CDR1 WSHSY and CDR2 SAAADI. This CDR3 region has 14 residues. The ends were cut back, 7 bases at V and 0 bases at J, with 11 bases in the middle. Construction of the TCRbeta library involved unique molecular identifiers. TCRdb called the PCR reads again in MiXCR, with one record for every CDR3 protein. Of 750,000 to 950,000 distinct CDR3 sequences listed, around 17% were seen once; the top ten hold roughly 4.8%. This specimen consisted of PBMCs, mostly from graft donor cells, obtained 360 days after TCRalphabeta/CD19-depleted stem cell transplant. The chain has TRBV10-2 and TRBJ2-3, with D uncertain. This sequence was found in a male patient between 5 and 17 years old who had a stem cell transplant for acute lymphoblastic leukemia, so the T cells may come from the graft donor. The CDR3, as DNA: TGCGCCAGCAAGTTCGGATCTAGCACAGATACGCAGTATTTT. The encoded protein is CASKFGSSTDTQYF.